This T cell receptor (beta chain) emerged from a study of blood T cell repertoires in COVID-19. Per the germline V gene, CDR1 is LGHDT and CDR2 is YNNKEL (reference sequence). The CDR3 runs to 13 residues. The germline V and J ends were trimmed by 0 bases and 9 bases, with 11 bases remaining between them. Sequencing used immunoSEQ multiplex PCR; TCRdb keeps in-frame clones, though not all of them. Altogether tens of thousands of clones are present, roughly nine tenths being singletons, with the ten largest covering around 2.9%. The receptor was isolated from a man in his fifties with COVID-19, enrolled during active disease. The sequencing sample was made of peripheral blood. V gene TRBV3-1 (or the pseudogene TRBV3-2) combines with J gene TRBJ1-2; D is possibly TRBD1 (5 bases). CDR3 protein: CASSQDGRGRYTF. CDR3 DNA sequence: TGTGCCAGCAGCCAAGATGGAAGGGGTCGCTACACCTTC.